The clone carrying this T cell receptor (beta chain) was counted at least ten times. MiXCR, run by TCRdb on the PCR reads, gives a single entry per CDR3 protein. This sample has roughly 300,000 distinct CDR3 sequences; 24% occur once, and the top ten carry roughly 0.7%. This sample is part of a study of molecular identifiers for immune sequencing clone quantification. This CDR3 is built from 13 residues. The germline V gene has CDR1 SGHTA and CDR2 FQGNSA. V was shortened by 7 bases and J by 4 bases, with 13 bases between the two germline ends. This TCR came from a human donor in good health. Some libraries in this study had Jurkat cell RNA spiked in. The chain uses TRBV7-2 and TRBJ2-5; D is ambiguous. Sequencing was performed on naive CD8+ T cells from blood, with Jurkat cell RNA spiked in. Subset of the sample: FACS-sorted CD8+CD4-CCR7+CD45RA+ naive T cells. The CDR3 region is CASTEMSPETQYF. CDR3 DNA sequence: TGTGCCAGCACCGAAATGAGCCCAGAGACCCAGTACTTC.